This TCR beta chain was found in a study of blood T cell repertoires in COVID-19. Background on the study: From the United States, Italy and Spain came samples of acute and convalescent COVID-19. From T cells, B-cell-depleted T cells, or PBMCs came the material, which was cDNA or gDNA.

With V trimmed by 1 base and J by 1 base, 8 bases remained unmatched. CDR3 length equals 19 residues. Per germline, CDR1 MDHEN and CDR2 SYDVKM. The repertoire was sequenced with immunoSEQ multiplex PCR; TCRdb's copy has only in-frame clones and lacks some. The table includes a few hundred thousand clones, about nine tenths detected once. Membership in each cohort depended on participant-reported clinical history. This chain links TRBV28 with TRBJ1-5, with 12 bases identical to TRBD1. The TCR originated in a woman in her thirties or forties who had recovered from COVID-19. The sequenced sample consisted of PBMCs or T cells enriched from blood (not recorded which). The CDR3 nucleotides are TGTGCCAGCAGTTTATCTGGGACAGGGGGCGTTGGGAGCAATCAGCCCCAGCATTTT. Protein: CASSLSGTGGVGSNQPQHF.